One sample yielded the 28 T cell receptor beta chains listed below, sequenced in a study of spatial heterogeneity in lung cancer. Each CDR3 protein is one row after TCRdb ran MiXCR on the 5' RACE reads. Counted here are around 89,000 distinct CDR3 sequences, about an eighth occurring once; the ten biggest clones make up about 40%. As for time point: sample taken at primary tumor resection. The sequenced sample was PBMCs, obtained at surgery. The receptors were sampled from a male donor with early-stage non-small cell lung cancer.

This clonotype was recorded a few times. In nucleotides, the CDR3 is TGTGCCAGCAGCTTCCAGGGGGGAAGTTCACCCCTCCACTTT. Encoded protein: CASSFQGGSSPLHF. This chain connects TRBV7-2 to TRBJ1-6; 7 bases are shared with TRBD1. CDR1 SGHTA and CDR2 FQGNSA come from the germline V gene. The V gene end was trimmed by 3 bases and the J gene end by 9 bases; junction bases not matched to a gene: 5. This CDR3 region has 14 residues.

This clonotype was observed a few times. The chain recombines TRBV5-1 with TRBJ2-3; 14 bases are a match to TRBD2. V dropped 4 bases and J dropped 5; count of bases not matched to a gene: 3. The CDR3 sequence is 15 residues long. CDR1 and CDR2 (germline): SGHRS, YFSETQ. The CDR3, as DNA: TGCGCCAGCAGCGCGGGACTAGCGGGGGTAGATACGCAGTATTTT. Its translation is CASSAGLAGVDTQYF.

This clonotype was seen only a few times. CDR3 nucleotide sequence: TGTGCCAGCAGCTTAGACACCAATGAGCAGTTCTTC. Its protein product is CASSLDTNEQFF. The chain combines TRBV7-2 with TRBJ2-1; the D is unclear. The germline V and J ends were trimmed by 1 base and 6 bases, with 4 bases remaining between them. This CDR3 has 12 amino acids. The germline CDR1 and CDR2 sequences are SGHTA and FQGNSA.

The CDR3 region is CASSWARGGGGEPQHF. The CDR3 DNA follows: TGTGCCAGCAGTTGGGCCCGTGGCGGTGGAGGGGAGCCCCAGCATTTT. This chain uses TRBV6-2 or TRBV6-3 with TRBJ1-5, with D possibly being TRBD1 (5 bases). The ends were cut back, 4 bases at V and 8 bases at J, with 21 bases in the middle. CDR3 length equals 16 residues. Germline V CDR1 and CDR2: MNHEY, SVGEGT.

In its sample, this clonotype was seen a few times. The chain recombines TRBV5-1 with TRBJ2-2; possible D gene TRBD1, 5 bases. This CDR3 has 13 residues. V lost 4 bases to trimming and J lost 4 bases, with 8 bases between them. Germline CDR1 and CDR2: SGHRS and YFSETQ. The CDR3 reads CASSPDSTGELFF. CDR3 nucleotide sequence: TGCGCCAGCAGCCCCGACAGCACCGGGGAGCTGTTTTTT.

In nucleotides, the CDR3 is TGTGCCAGCAGTTACCCGTCTGCGGGAGGCTGGCAAGGGGACAATGAGCAGTTCTTC. It specifies CASSYPSAGGWQGDNEQFF. The gene calls are TRBV6-2 or TRBV6-3 and TRBJ2-1, with 8 bases aligning to TRBD2. The J segment lost 5 bases and the V segment lost 2 bases, leaving 17 bases of the junction unmatched. Germline lookup yields CDR1 MNHEY and CDR2 SVGEGT. The CDR3 length is 19 residues.

As regards this clonotype: One junction end disagrees with the germline gene, perhaps due to a read error. V usage is TRBV7-2 and J usage is TRBJ2-5, with TRBD2 identical over 9 bases. Germline CDR1 SGHTA, CDR2 FQGNSA. This CDR3 has 13 residues. CDR3 DNA: TGTGCCAGCAGCTTAGGGTTAGCGGGGGCCCATGACTTC. It encodes CASSLGLAGAHDF.

This clonotype was found a few times. The J gene is TRBJ1-4, the V gene TRBV28; D not resolved. The CDR3 is made up of 18 amino acids. V lost 4 bases to trimming and J lost 7 bases, with 25 bases between them. Germline CDR1 MDHEN, CDR2 SYDVKM. The CDR3 nucleotides read TGTGCCAGCAGTTCACCTATCCCCTCAGATGGTACTGGTGAAAAACTGTTTTTT. Protein product: CASSSPIPSDGTGEKLFF.

This clonotype was seen only a few times. The V gene is TRBV6-6, the J gene TRBJ2-7, with D perhaps matching TRBD2 (5 bases). This CDR3 is 13 amino acids long. V was cut by 11 bases and J by 2 bases, with 16 bases left in between. Per the germline V gene, CDR1 is MNHNY and CDR2 is SVGAGI (reference sequence). CDR3 region: CAHREEATYEQYF. In DNA form, the CDR3 reads TGTGCCCATCGTGAGGAGGCGACCTACGAGCAGTACTTC.

The rearrangement uses TRBV3-1 and TRBJ2-1; 9 bases line up with TRBD2. The length of the CDR3 is 16 residues. V shed 0 bases, J shed 4 bases, and the junction held 4 bases outside the gene matches. The V gene's germline CDR1 is LGHDT and CDR2 YNNKEL (reference sequence). Here the CDR3 reads CASSQEALAGYNEQFF. CDR3 nucleotides: TGTGCCAGCAGCCAAGAGGCGCTAGCGGGATACAATGAGCAGTTCTTC.

This clonotype was seen ten or more times. The chain recombines TRBV5-1 with TRBJ2-7; D is undetermined. Germline V gives CDR1 SGHRS, CDR2 YFSETQ. Deletions cut 0 bases from V and 3 bases from J, with 10 bases between. The CDR3 is 14 residues long. CDR3 loop: CASSLVGQGYEQYF. CDR3 nucleotide sequence: TGCGCCAGCAGCTTGGTCGGGCAAGGCTACGAGCAGTACTTC.

J is TRBJ2-5 and V is TRBV20-1; D gene ambiguous. V lost 4 bases and J 5 bases, leaving 20 bases between the germline ends. There are 15 residues in the CDR3. The germline gives CDR1 DFQATT, CDR2 SNEGSKA (reference sequence). Here the CDR3 DNA reads TGCAGTGCTAATAACCGGGCGACGAGTAGGGAGACCCAGTACTTC. It encodes CSANNRATSRETQYF.

The chain combines TRBV12-3 or TRBV12-4 with TRBJ2-3, with 7 bases fitting TRBD1. The CDR3 is 13 residues long. J was trimmed by 4 bases and V by 5 bases; bases with no gene match: 3. CDR3 protein: CASSPGTADTQYF. The CDR3 DNA reads as TGTGCCAGCAGTCCCGGGACAGCAGATACGCAGTATTTT.

This clonotype was seen only a few times. The chain links TRBV20-1 to TRBJ1-1, with TRBD1 matching over 8 bases. Germline lookup yields CDR1 DFQATT and CDR2 SNEGSKA (reference sequence). The CDR3 length is 15 residues. V lost 5 bases, J lost 1 base, and 9 bases stayed unmatched. The CDR3: CSAPKPGTGNTEAFF. Here the CDR3 DNA reads TGCAGTGCTCCTAAACCCGGGACAGGGAACACTGAAGCTTTCTTT.

This clonotype was picked up a small number of times. One junction end does not reproduce the germline sequence, and a read error may be involved. The rearrangement links TRBV7-7 to TRBJ2-1; a weak D match, TRBD1 (6 bases). This CDR3 has 13 amino acids. Germline CDR1 and CDR2: SSHAT and FNYEAQ (reference sequence). CDR3 nucleotide sequence: TGTGCTAGCAGCGAAGACAGGTACAATGAGCAGTTCTTC. It yields the protein CASSEDRYNEQFF.

V gene TRBV27 combines with J gene TRBJ2-3; D uncertain. V lost 3 bases and J 6 bases, leaving 10 bases between the germline ends. The CDR3 runs to 13 residues. Germline CDR1 and CDR2: MNHEY and SMNVEV (reference sequence). CDR3 protein: CASSFGVGDTQYF. The CDR3 DNA reads TGTGCCAGCAGTTTCGGAGTGGGGGATACGCAGTATTTT.

This clonotype was picked up a small number of times. The V call is TRBV10-3, the J call TRBJ2-3; the match to TRBD1 covers 7 bases. Trimming cost V 4 bases and J 2 bases; bases outside gene matches: 3. This CDR3 comprises 14 residues. CDR1 and CDR2 (germline): ENHRY, SYGVKD. The CDR3 is CAISGDSFTDTQYF. CDR3 nucleotides: TGTGCCATCAGTGGGGACAGCTTCACAGATACGCAGTATTTT.

In this sample, this clonotype turned up a few times. This chain uses TRBV3-1 with TRBJ2-5; D is unresolved. Germline CDR1 reads LGHDT; CDR2 reads YNNKEL (reference sequence). This CDR3 contains 13 residues. V was cut by 3 bases and J by 1 base, with 6 bases left in between. The CDR3 DNA reads as TGTGCCAGCAGCCAGGGAAGCCAAGAGACCCAGTACTTC. Translation gives CASSQGSQETQYF.

This clonotype was observed a few times. This chain uses TRBV12-3 or TRBV12-4 with TRBJ1-4, with D unresolved. This CDR3 has 14 amino acids. V was cut by 5 bases and J by 8 bases, with 15 bases left in between. This CDR3 is CASSRQVPGEKLFF. In nucleotides, the CDR3 is TGTGCCAGCAGTCGTCAGGTCCCGGGGGAAAAACTGTTTTTT.

This chain uses TRBV7-9 with TRBJ1-2, with D uncertain. The CDR3 runs to 13 residues. CDR1 SEHNR and CDR2 FQNEAQ come from the germline V gene (reference sequence). Trimming removed 11 bases at V and 2 bases at J, with 15 bases between. CDR3: CAGIGTTNYGYTF. The CDR3 DNA reads TGTGCCGGAATAGGAACGACGAACTATGGCTACACCTTC.

This clonotype was seen a few times. V and J are TRBV6-5 and TRBJ1-4; D call uncertain. CDR3 length equals 13 residues. CDR1 is MNHEY and CDR2 is SVGAGI in the germline V gene. V lost 6 bases to trimming and J lost 3 bases, with 8 bases between them. This CDR3 is CASSPSPNEKLFF. The CDR3 DNA reads TGTGCCAGCAGCCCCAGCCCTAATGAAAAACTGTTTTTT.

This chain uses TRBV2 with TRBJ1-6; possible D gene TRBD1, 6 bases. The CDR3 length is 15 residues. Trimming shortened V by 8 bases and J by 9 bases, and 20 bases separated the two germline ends. CDR1 is SNHLY, CDR2 FYNNEI, per germline. The CDR3 bases are TGTGCCAGCGGCGAAACACGGGGGGCAAGTTCACCCCTCCACTTT. Its translation is CASGETRGASSPLHF.

The sample holds a few counts of this clonotype. This chain uses TRBV5-6 with TRBJ1-4, with D maybe TRBD1 (5 bases). This CDR3 is 16 amino acids long. CDR1 is SGHDT, CDR2 YYEEEE, per germline. The germline V and J ends were trimmed by 4 bases and 2 bases, with 15 bases remaining between them. CDR3 region: CASSPTGRGTNEKLFF. In nucleotides, the CDR3 is TGTGCCAGCAGCCCCACTGGCCGGGGCACTAATGAAAAACTGTTTTTT. Combining the CDR3 with reference TRBV5-6 and TRBJ1-4 gives the whole variable domain DAGVTQSPTHLIKTRGQQVTLRCSPKSGHDTVSWYQQALGQGPQFIFQYYEEEERQRGNFPDRFSGHQFPNYSSELNVNALLLGDSALYLCASSPTGRGTNEKLFFGSGTQLSVL.

This clonotype was observed a handful of times. This sequence joins TRBV6-5 and TRBJ2-1, with 8 positions matching TRBD1. Germline CDR1 reads MNHEY; CDR2 reads SVGAGI. Trimming took 0 bases from V and 2 from J; bases not matched to a gene: 12. This CDR3 is 19 amino acids long. CDR3 in amino acids: CASSYSNPPPGGAYNEQFF. The CDR3 region has the DNA TGTGCCAGCAGTTACTCGAACCCCCCCCCAGGGGGCGCCTACAATGAGCAGTTCTTC.

By sample fraction, this clonotype is medium-sized (0.01 to 0.1%). V and J are TRBV4-3 and TRBJ2-5, with no clear D. Trimming pared 0 bases from V and 3 bases from J, leaving 11 bases between. CDR3 length: 15 residues. Per germline, CDR1 LGHNA and CDR2 YSLEER. The CDR3 here is CASSQDASPEETQYF. CDR3 sequence (DNA): TGCGCCAGCAGCCAAGATGCTTCGCCAGAAGAGACCCAGTACTTC.

The rearrangement links TRBV10-3 to TRBJ1-2; tentatively, D is TRBD1 (5 bases). Trimming left V 2 bases short and J 5 bases short, with 9 bases between. The CDR3 consists of 13 residues. Germline CDR1 is ENHRY and CDR2 is SYGVKD. Written as DNA, the CDR3 is TGTGCCATCAGTGAGGCGGGGCGGTATGGCTACACCTTC. Its protein product is CAISEAGRYGYTF.

The V gene is TRBV5-1, the J gene TRBJ2-3; D may correspond to TRBD1 or TRBD2 (5 bases each). CDR1 SGHRS and CDR2 YFSETQ come from the germline V gene. The CDR3 sequence is 15 residues long. Trimming removed 1 base at V and 3 bases at J, with 12 bases between. The CDR3 DNA is TGCGCCAGCAGCTTGCGAGGGGTAGGGACAGATACGCAGTATTTT. The encoded protein is CASSLRGVGTDTQYF.

This clonotype was seen at least ten times. The rearrangement links TRBV27 to TRBJ2-5, with 10 bases that match TRBD1. Trimming removed 6 bases from V and 4 bases from J; junction bases left unmatched: 8. Germline loops: CDR1 MNHEY, CDR2 SMNVEV (reference sequence). The CDR3 length is 15 residues. CDR3 amino acids: CASRPGQGPPETQYF. CDR3 bases: TGTGCCAGCAGACCGGGACAGGGGCCCCCAGAGACCCAGTACTTC.